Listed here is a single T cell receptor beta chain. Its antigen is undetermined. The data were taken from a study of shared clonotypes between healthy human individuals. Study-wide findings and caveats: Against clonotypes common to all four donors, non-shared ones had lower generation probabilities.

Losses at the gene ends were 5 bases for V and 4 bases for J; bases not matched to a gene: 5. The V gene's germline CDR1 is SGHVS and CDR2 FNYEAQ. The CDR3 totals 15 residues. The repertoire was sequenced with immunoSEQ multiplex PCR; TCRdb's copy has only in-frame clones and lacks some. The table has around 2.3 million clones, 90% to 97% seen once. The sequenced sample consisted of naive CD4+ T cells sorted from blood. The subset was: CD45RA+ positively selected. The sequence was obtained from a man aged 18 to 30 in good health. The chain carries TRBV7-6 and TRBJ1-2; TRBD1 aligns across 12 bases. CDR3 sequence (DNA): TGTGCCAGCAGCCCCGGGACAGGGGGCGGCTATGGCTACACCTTC. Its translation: CASSPGTGGGYGYTF.